One and the same sample provided the 11 T cell receptor beta chains below, sequenced in a study of shared clonotypes between healthy human individuals. TCRdb's copy holds only in-frame clones and misses some; the assay was immunoSEQ multiplex PCR. The profile shows about 1,900,000 clones, about 95% of them singletons. Naive CD8 populations comprised CD45RO-negative cells positively selected for CCR7, excluding terminally differentiated effector memory CD45RA+ cells. Sequenced: naive CD8+ T cells sorted from blood. The receptors originated from a man between 18 and 35 years old in good health.

This chain uses TRBV11-2 with TRBJ1-4, with 9 nucleotides matching TRBD1. CDR3 length: 14 residues. The trim removed 2 bases at V and 8 bases at J, leaving 3 bases unmatched. The germline CDR1 and CDR2 sequences are SGHAT and FQNNGV. The DNA of the CDR3 is TGTGCCAGCAGCTTATTCACAGGGGGCGAAAAACTGTTTTTT. Its translation: CASSLFTGGEKLFF.

In nucleotides, the CDR3 is TGTGCCAGCAGCGCAAGCGGGGGGGCCCATTTCGGCAATGAGCAGTTCTTC. Translating it yields CASSASGGAHFGNEQFF. The chain is built from TRBV9 and TRBJ2-1; 10 bases map to TRBD2. Germline CDR1 SGDLS, CDR2 YYNGEE. The CDR3 spans 17 residues. Trimming at V came to 3 bases and at J to 6 bases, leaving 12 bases not matched to a gene.

The chain combines TRBV11-2 with TRBJ2-7, with 13 bases aligning to TRBD2. Trimming removed 3 bases from V and 5 bases from J; junction bases left unmatched: 4. Germline V CDR1 and CDR2: SGHAT, FQNNGV. This CDR3 region has 15 residues. The CDR3: CASSLTSGGSNEQYF. CDR3 in DNA: TGTGCCAGCAGCTTGACTAGCGGGGGGTCAAACGAGCAGTACTTC.

The J gene is TRBJ1-1, the V gene TRBV4-1, with D maybe TRBD1 (6 bases). The length of the CDR3 is 15 residues. Deletions cut 3 bases from V and 6 bases from J, with 17 bases between. CDR1 and CDR2 from the germline V gene are MGHRA and YSYEKL. In DNA form, the CDR3 reads TGCGCCAGCAGCCATAGGGAACAGGGACTGGCTGAAGCTTTCTTT. Encoded protein: CASSHREQGLAEAFF.

J is TRBJ2-1 and V is TRBV4-1; no definite D call. Trimming shortened V by 0 bases and J by 11 bases, and 11 bases separated the two germline ends. The CDR3 sequence is 13 residues long. From germline, CDR1 is MGHRA and CDR2 YSYEKL. CDR3 nucleotide sequence: TGCGCCAGCAGCCAAGATTTTGATTTTCAGCAGTTCTTC. Its protein product is CASSQDFDFQQFF.

The genes are TRBV5-4 and TRBJ2-1; 12 nucleotides line up with TRBD2. Germline V lookup: CDR1 SGHNT, CDR2 YYREEE (reference sequence). V gave up 4 bases and J gave up 5 bases; unmatched junction bases: 4. The CDR3 is made up of 15 amino acids. CDR3 coding DNA: TGTGCCAGCAGCCTTCTAGCGGGGGGGGACAATGAGCAGTTCTTC. Its protein product is CASSLLAGGDNEQFF.

This chain uses TRBV5-6 with TRBJ2-3; 10 bases are shared with TRBD2. Germline assignment: CDR1 SGHDT and CDR2 YYEEEE. The CDR3 has 17 residues. With 1 base clipped from V and 0 bases from J, the junction kept 5 bases outside the gene matches. CDR3 amino acids: CASSLSTSGSSTDTQYF. For the CDR3, the DNA is TGTGCCAGCAGCTTGTCGACTAGCGGGTCTAGCACAGATACGCAGTATTTT.

This sequence joins TRBV6-1 and TRBJ1-2, with 10 bases fitting TRBD1. The germline gives CDR1 MNHNS, CDR2 SASEGT. After removal of 7 bases from V and 5 bases from J, the junction contained 7 bases not matched to a gene. There are 14 residues in the CDR3. The CDR3 sequence: CASTDRGQRYGYTF. DNA for the CDR3: TGTGCCAGCACCGACAGGGGGCAAAGGTATGGCTACACCTTC.

V gene TRBV5-6 combines with J gene TRBJ1-3; D unclear. The germline V gene encodes CDR1 SGHDT and CDR2 YYEEEE. V lost 0 bases to trimming and J lost 2 bases, with 12 bases between them. This CDR3 region has 16 residues. The CDR3 sequence is CASSLAGSATGNTIYF. The CDR3 nucleotides are TGTGCCAGCAGCTTGGCCGGCAGTGCCACTGGAAACACCATATATTTT. The full variable domain, with the rest looked up from reference TRBV5-6 and TRBJ1-3, is DAGVTQSPTHLIKTRGQQVTLRCSPKSGHDTVSWYQQALGQGPQFIFQYYEEEERQRGNFPDRFSGHQFPNYSSELNVNALLLGDSALYLCASSLAGSATGNTIYFGEGSWLTVV.

The chain has TRBV6-1 and TRBJ2-7, with 9 bases fitting TRBD1. The germline V gene encodes CDR1 MNHNS and CDR2 SASEGT. CDR3 length: 13 amino acids. V shed 7 bases, J shed 3 bases, and the junction held 4 bases outside the gene matches. CDR3 nucleotide sequence: TGTGCCAGCATCCCGGACAGGGGCTACGAGCAGTACTTC. Its translation is CASIPDRGYEQYF.

This sequence joins TRBV7-9 and TRBJ2-3, with D unresolved. V lost 4 bases and J lost 6, with 14 bases in between. CDR1 SEHNR and CDR2 FQNEAQ come from the germline V gene (reference sequence). CDR3 length: 14 amino acids. CDR3: CASSSNPGPDTQYF. CDR3 nucleotide sequence: TGTGCCAGCAGCTCGAACCCTGGGCCCGATACGCAGTATTTT.